This T cell receptor (beta chain) originates from a study of T cells in Graves' hyperthyroidism and ophthalmopathy. TCR beta CDR3 regions were amplified from RNA transcripts. A first-round RT-PCR of the TCR CDR3 used the HTBI primer set. TCRdb ran MiXCR on the multiplex PCR reads and lists one entry per CDR3 protein. The repertoire has 400,000 to 600,000 distinct CDR3 sequences, roughly 20% of them found once; the top ten carry more than 25%. Looked up from germline, CDR1 is MGHRA and CDR2 is YSYEKL. J was trimmed by 2 bases and V by 2 bases; bases with no gene match: 4. There are 16 residues in the CDR3.

The chain couples TRBV4-1 to TRBJ2-5; 11 bases match TRBD2. This clonotype was obtained from a man younger than 30 with Graves' hyperthyroidism. What was sequenced was blood. The CDR3 region has the DNA TGCGCCAGCAGCCAATTGCCTAGCGGGGGGCAAGAGACCCAGTACTTC. Protein product: CASSQLPSGGQETQYF.